A selection of T cell receptor beta chains follows, all from one sample in a study of glioma-infiltrating T cells after dendritic cell vaccination. Only in-frame clones appear in the TCRdb table, and some are missing; sequencing was by immunoSEQ multiplex PCR. The data show 85,000 or so clones, about 85% seen once. The sample consisted of blood, taken after dendritic cell vaccination. The receptors derive from a human donor with glioblastoma. Both conserved end residues are part of each CDR3. Each record gives: J gene, clone size, D gene, V gene, CDR3 protein, CDR3 DNA. The D gene is left open where the match is weak. Size is stated for part of the rows, as once, few or many counts, or as a class when the clone is expanded.

>TRBJ1-6|.|.|TRBV5-1
CASSLVASSYNSPLHF
TGCGCCAGCAGCTTGGTGGCTAGCTCCTATAATTCACCCCTCCACTTT
>TRBJ2-1|.|TRBD2|TRBV11-1
CASSTALTSGGTNEQFF
TGTGCCAGCAGCACCGCGTTAACTAGCGGGGGGACGAATGAGCAGTTCTTC
>TRBJ2-1|.|.|TRBV11-3
CASSLGSGVQFF
TGTGCCAGCAGCTTAGGGTCGGGGGTGCAGTTCTTC
>TRBJ2-7|.|.|TRBV28
CASSSPQGYSYEQYF
TGTGCCAGCAGTTCGCCGCAGGGCTACTCCTACGAGCAGTACTTC
>TRBJ2-2|.|TRBD1|TRBV9
CASSVEGQGSSTGELFF
TGTGCCAGCAGCGTAGAGGGACAGGGCAGTAGCACCGGGGAGCTGTTTTTT
>TRBJ2-7|.|TRBD2|TRBV5-4
CASSSSGGSYEQYF
TGTGCCAGCAGCTCCTCCGGGGGGTCCTACGAGCAGTACTTC
>TRBJ2-6|once|.|TRBV7-2
CASSFGHQISGANVLTF
TGTGCCAGCAGCTTCGGTCATCAAATCTCTGGGGCCAACGTCCTGACTTTC
>TRBJ2-5|few|TRBD2|TRBV7-3
CASSRSGRAETQYF
TGTGCCAGCAGCCGTAGCGGGAGGGCCGAGACCCAGTACTTC
>TRBJ2-7|once|TRBD2|TRBV28
CASSFLALGTSGRSF
TGTGCCAGCAGTTTCCTAGCGCTCGGGACTAGCGGGAGGAGCTTC
>TRBJ1-1|.|.|TRBV6-5
CASRQDWSGTEAFF
TGTGCCAGCAGGCAGGATTGGAGCGGCACTGAAGCTTTCTTT
>TRBJ2-1|once|TRBD1|TRBV27
CASSLGQGAYNEQFF
TGTGCCAGCAGTTTAGGACAGGGGGCTTACAATGAGCAGTTCTTC
>TRBJ2-7|once|TRBD1|TRBV18
CASSPIQGASVEQYF
TGTGCCAGCTCCCCCATACAGGGGGCGTCGGTCGAGCAGTACTTC
>TRBJ2-3|.|.|TRBV9
CASGVGGGGTDTQYF
TGTGCCAGCGGGGTTGGCGGGGGCGGCACAGATACGCAGTATTTT
>TRBJ2-3|.|TRBD1|TRBV30
CAWTPDRWGTDTQYF
TGTGCCTGGACCCCGGACAGGTGGGGGACAGATACGCAGTATTTT
>TRBJ2-7|.|.|TRBV27
CASSSPGLEFHEQYF
TGTGCCAGCAGTTCCCCAGGGCTAGAGTTCCACGAGCAGTACTTC
>TRBJ2-7|once|.|TRBV11-1
CASSLQDYEQYF
TGTGCCAGCAGCTTACAGGACTACGAGCAGTACTTC
>TRBJ2-5|.|TRBD1|TRBV18
CASSLSVTGGQETQYF
TGTGCCAGCTCACTCAGCGTTACAGGGGGCCAAGAGACCCAGTACTTC
>TRBJ1-2|few|TRBD1|TRBV10-3
CAISESQGYNNGYTF
TGTGCCATCAGTGAGTCACAGGGGTATAACAATGGCTACACCTTC